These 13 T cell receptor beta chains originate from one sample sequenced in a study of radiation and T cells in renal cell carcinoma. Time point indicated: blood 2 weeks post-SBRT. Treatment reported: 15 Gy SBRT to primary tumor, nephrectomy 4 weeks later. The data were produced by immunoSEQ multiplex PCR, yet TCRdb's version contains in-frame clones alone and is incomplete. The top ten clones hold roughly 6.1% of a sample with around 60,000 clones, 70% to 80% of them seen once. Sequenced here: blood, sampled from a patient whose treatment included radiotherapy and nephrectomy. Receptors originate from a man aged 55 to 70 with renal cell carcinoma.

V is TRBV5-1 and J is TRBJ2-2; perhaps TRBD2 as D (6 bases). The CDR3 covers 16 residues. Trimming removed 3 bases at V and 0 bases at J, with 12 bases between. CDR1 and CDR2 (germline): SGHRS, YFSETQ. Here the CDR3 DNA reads TGCGCCAGCAGCTCCACCAGACTAGCGAACACCGGGGAGCTGTTTTTT. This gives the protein CASSSTRLANTGELFF.

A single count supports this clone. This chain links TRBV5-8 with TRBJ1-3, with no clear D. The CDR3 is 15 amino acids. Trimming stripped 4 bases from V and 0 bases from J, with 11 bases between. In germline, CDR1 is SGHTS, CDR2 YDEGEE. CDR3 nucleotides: TGTGCCAGCAGCCTATTAGGGCTCTCTGGAAACACCATATATTTT. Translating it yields CASSLLGLSGNTIYF.

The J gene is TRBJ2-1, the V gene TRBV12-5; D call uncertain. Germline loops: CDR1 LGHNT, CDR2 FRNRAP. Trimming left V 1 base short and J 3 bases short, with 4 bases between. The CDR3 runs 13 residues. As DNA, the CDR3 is TGTGCTAGTGGTTTGGGGGACTACAATGAGCAGTTCTTC. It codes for CASGLGDYNEQFF.

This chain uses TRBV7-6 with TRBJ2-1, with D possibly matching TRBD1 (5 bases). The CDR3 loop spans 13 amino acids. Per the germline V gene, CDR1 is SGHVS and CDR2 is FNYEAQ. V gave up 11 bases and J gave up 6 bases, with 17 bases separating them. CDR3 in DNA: TGTGCCTCCCTCTCGACAGAGAGCAATGAGCAGTTCTTC. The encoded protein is CASLSTESNEQFF.

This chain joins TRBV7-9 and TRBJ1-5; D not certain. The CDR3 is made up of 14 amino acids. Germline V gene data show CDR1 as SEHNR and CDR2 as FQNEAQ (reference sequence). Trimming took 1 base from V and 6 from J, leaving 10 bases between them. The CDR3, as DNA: TGTGCCAGCAGCTTAGAATCGGTGGCTCAGCCCCAGCATTTT. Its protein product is CASSLESVAQPQHF.

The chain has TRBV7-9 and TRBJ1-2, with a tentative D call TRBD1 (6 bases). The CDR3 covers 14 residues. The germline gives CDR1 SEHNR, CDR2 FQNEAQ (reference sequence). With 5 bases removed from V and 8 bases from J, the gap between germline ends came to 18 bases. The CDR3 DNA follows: TGTGCCAGCAGCGACGGGGGGCTGGCGTTAGGCTACACCTTC. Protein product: CASSDGGLALGYTF.

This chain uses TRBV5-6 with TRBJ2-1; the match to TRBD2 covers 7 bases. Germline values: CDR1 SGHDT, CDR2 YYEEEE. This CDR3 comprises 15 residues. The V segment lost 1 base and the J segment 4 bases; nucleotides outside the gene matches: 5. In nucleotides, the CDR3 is TGTGCCAGCAGCTTGTTGACTAGCTCTTACAATGAGCAGTTCTTC. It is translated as CASSLLTSSYNEQFF. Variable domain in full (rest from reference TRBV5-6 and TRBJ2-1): DAGVTQSPTHLIKTRGQQVTLRCSPKSGHDTVSWYQQALGQGPQFIFQYYEEEERQRGNFPDRFSGHQFPNYSSELNVNALLLGDSALYLCASSLLTSSYNEQFFGPGTRLTVL.

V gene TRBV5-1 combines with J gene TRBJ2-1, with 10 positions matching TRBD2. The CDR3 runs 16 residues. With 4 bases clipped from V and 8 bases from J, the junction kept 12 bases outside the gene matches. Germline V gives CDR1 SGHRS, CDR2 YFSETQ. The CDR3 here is CASSLSSGRGIDEQFF. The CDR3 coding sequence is TGCGCCAGCAGCCTATCAAGCGGGAGGGGAATCGATGAGCAGTTCTTC.

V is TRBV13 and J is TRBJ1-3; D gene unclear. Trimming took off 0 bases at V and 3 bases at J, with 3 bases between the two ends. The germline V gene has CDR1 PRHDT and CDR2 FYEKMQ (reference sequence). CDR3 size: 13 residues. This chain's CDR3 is CASSLGIGNTIYF. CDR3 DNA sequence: TGTGCCAGCAGCTTAGGCATTGGAAACACCATATATTTT.

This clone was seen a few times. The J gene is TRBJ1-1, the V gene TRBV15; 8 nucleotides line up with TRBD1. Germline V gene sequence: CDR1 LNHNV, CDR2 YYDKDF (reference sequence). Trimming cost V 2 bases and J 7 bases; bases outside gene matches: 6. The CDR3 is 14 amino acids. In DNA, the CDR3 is TGTGCCACCAGCAGACTGACAGGGGCTCGTGAAGCTTTCTTT. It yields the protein CATSRLTGAREAFF.

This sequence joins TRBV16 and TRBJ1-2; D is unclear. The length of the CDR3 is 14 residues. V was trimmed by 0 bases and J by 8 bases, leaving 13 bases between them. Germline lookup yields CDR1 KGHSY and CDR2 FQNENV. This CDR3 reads CASSQSIGPDGYTF. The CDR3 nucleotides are TGTGCCAGCAGCCAATCGATAGGTCCCGACGGCTACACCTTC.

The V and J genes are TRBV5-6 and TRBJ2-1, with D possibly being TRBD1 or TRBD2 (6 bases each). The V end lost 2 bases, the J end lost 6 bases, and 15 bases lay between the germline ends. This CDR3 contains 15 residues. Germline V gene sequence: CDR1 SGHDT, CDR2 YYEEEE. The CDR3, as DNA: TGTGCCAGCAGCTTTTTCAGGGGAGGTTTCAATGAGCAGTTCTTC. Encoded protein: CASSFFRGGFNEQFF. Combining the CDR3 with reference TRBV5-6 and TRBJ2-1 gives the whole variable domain DAGVTQSPTHLIKTRGQQVTLRCSPKSGHDTVSWYQQALGQGPQFIFQYYEEEERQRGNFPDRFSGHQFPNYSSELNVNALLLGDSALYLCASSFFRGGFNEQFFGPGTRLTVL.

CDR3 DNA: TGTGCCAGCAGTTTAGGTAATCAGCCCCAGCATTTT. It yields the protein CASSLGNQPQHF. The chain joins TRBV28 to TRBJ1-5, with no clear D. V lost 2 bases and J 4 bases, leaving 3 bases between the germline ends. The CDR3 spans 12 residues. The V gene's germline CDR1 is MDHEN and CDR2 SYDVKM.